The entry that follows covers one T cell receptor beta chain sequence. This record belongs to a study of CD8 T cells in Susac syndrome. The CDR3 length is 14 residues. Germline V lookup: CDR1 LNHNV, CDR2 YYDKDF (reference sequence). V lost 0 bases and J lost 5, with 11 bases in between. When the RNA was reverse transcribed, random hexamers were used with an input of roughly 0.45 to 1 ug. In TCRdb, the immunoSEQ multiplex PCR reads were re-called with MiXCR into one record per CDR3 protein. The sample gives around 200,000 distinct CDR3 sequences, 85% to 95% of which show up once; under 0.12% is in the top ten. Blood CD8+ and CD4+ T cells underwent high-throughput TCR beta sequencing.

Sequenced material: CD4+ T cells from PBMCs. The clonotype originates from a human donor in good health. The chain uses TRBV15 and TRBJ2-7; TRBD1 is a possible D gene (5 bases). The CDR3 DNA reads TGTGCCACCAGCAGAGAGGGCAGGGTAGACGAGCAGTACGTC. This codes for CATSREGRVDEQYV.